The clone carrying this T cell receptor (beta chain) was recorded a few times. The antigen remains unidentified. The CDR3 is 13 amino acids. V was cut by 4 bases and J by 5 bases, with 12 bases left in between. CDR1 is SQVTM and CDR2 is ANQGSEA in the germline V gene. This sample was taken from a study of post-analysis software for immune sequencing data. At the level of the study: Patients with relapsing-remitting, secondary progressive and progressive-relapsing multiple sclerosis courses were all represented. Study results and caveats: Significantly lower normalized Chao1 diversity was found in patients with multiple sclerosis relative to controls. Roughly five TRBV segments were more frequent in patients than controls; TRBV5-6, TRBV5-1 and TRBV20-1 belonged to this group. Strong same-batch co-clustering of samples appeared with F measure clustering.

Sequencing libraries made from TCR beta cDNA carried unique molecular identifiers. One entry per CDR3 protein results from TCRdb running MiXCR on the PCR reads. The profile shows about 200,000 distinct CDR3 sequences, 29% of them singletons. Source material: blood. The sequence was collected from a girl aged 2-17 years with multiple sclerosis. V is TRBV29-1 and J is TRBJ1-5; D possibly corresponds to TRBD1 (5 bases). The CDR3: CSVGRGDDQPQHF. CDR3 in DNA: TGCAGCGTTGGGCGTGGGGACGATCAGCCCCAGCATTTT.